These 11 T cell receptor beta chains were sequenced from one sample in a study of cytomegalovirus exposure and HLA in healthy donors. Use of 60 Vbeta and 13 Jbeta primers characterized the PCR. The protocol was immunoSEQ multiplex PCR, while the TCRdb copy is restricted to in-frame clones and leaves out a portion. The table lists 150,000 to 200,000 clones, approximately 88% of them singletons. The specimen was PBMCs. These receptors came from a boy younger than 18 in good health and CMV-seronegative.

This clone has only a few counts. V and J are TRBV6-5 and TRBJ1-5, with 8 bases fitting TRBD1. Trimming took 6 bases from V and 6 from J; bases not matched to a gene: 7. The germline V gene has CDR1 MNHEY and CDR2 SVGAGI. The CDR3 sequence is 14 residues long. This chain's CDR3 is CASRPDRGSQPQHF. The DNA for the CDR3 is TGTGCCAGCAGACCAGACAGGGGATCTCAGCCCCAGCATTTT.

The rearrangement uses TRBV4-1 and TRBJ2-3, with D perhaps matching TRBD1 (5 bases). The CDR3 extends over 14 amino acids. V was trimmed by 0 bases and J by 5 bases, leaving 9 bases between them. Germline V gives CDR1 MGHRA, CDR2 YSYEKL. The CDR3 region has the DNA TGCGCCAGCAGCCAAGATTTGCAGGGAGATACGCAGTATTTT. Amino acid sequence: CASSQDLQGDTQYF.

V is TRBV6-4 and J is TRBJ2-3, with 7 bases identical to TRBD2. In germline, CDR1 is MRHNA, CDR2 SNTAGT. This CDR3 comprises 16 residues. The V segment lost 0 bases and the J segment 1 base; nucleotides outside the gene matches: 4. CDR3 sequence: CASSDSGGSGTDTQYF. Here the CDR3 DNA reads TGTGCCAGCAGTGACTCTGGCGGGAGTGGCACAGATACGCAGTATTTT.

The rearrangement joins TRBV2 to TRBJ1-2, with D unresolved. Germline assignment: CDR1 SNHLY and CDR2 FYNNEI. There are 14 residues in the CDR3. V lost 4 bases and J 1 base, leaving 10 bases between the germline ends. CDR3 protein: CASSGDTVNYGYTF. The DNA of the CDR3 is TGTGCCAGCAGTGGAGACACCGTTAACTATGGCTACACCTTC.

The J gene is TRBJ2-7, the V gene TRBV11-2, with D maybe TRBD2 (6 bases). This CDR3 comprises 14 residues. V gave up 5 bases and J gave up 3 bases, with 14 bases separating them. CDR1 SGHAT and CDR2 FQNNGV come from the germline V gene. CDR3 sequence: CASSPRLVVYEQYF. The CDR3 DNA is TGTGCCAGCAGCCCTCGACTAGTAGTCTACGAGCAGTACTTC.

This chain links TRBV5-4 with TRBJ2-7; 11 bases map to TRBD2. Losses at the gene ends were 1 base for V and 2 bases for J; bases not matched to a gene: 8. CDR1 is SGHNT, CDR2 YYREEE, per germline (reference sequence). The CDR3 is 17 amino acids. CDR3 DNA sequence: TGTGCCAGCAGCTTGCCCGGACTAGCGGGCGTAACCTACGAGCAGTACTTC. It is translated as CASSLPGLAGVTYEQYF.

The chain carries TRBV27 and TRBJ2-1, with TRBD2 as a possible D gene (6 bases). Trimming shortened V by 4 bases and J by 9 bases, and 19 bases separated the two germline ends. CDR3 length equals 15 residues. Germline CDR1 reads MNHEY; CDR2 reads SMNVEV (reference sequence). The CDR3 nucleotides are TGTGCCAGCAGTTCCCAATGGACGGGAGAGCGTGAGCAGTTCTTC. It encodes CASSSQWTGEREQFF.

The rearrangement joins TRBV6-5 to TRBJ2-7; perhaps TRBD2 as D (6 bases). Deletions cut 0 bases from V and 0 bases from J, with 9 bases between. Germline CDR1 is MNHEY and CDR2 is SVGAGI. CDR3 length equals 15 residues. The CDR3 sequence is CASSYSGGFSYEQYF. The CDR3 DNA sequence: TGTGCCAGCAGTTACTCAGGAGGGTTCTCCTACGAGCAGTACTTC.

The CDR3 is CASSEAGRGLGEAFF. In DNA form, the CDR3 reads TGTGCCAGCAGTGAAGCTGGCAGGGGGCTGGGTGAAGCTTTCTTT. The rearrangement uses TRBV2 and TRBJ1-1, with 8 bases matching TRBD1. Trimming took 0 bases from V and 7 from J; bases not matched to a gene: 7. There are 15 residues in the CDR3. Germline CDR1 SNHLY, CDR2 FYNNEI.

The chain couples TRBV5-1 to TRBJ2-3; D is possibly TRBD1 (6 bases). The germline V gene has CDR1 SGHRS and CDR2 YFSETQ. With 2 bases removed from V and 1 base from J, the gap between germline ends came to 14 bases. This CDR3 spans 16 amino acids. The CDR3 region is CASSLPRTERTDTQYF. CDR3 nucleotides: TGCGCCAGCAGCTTACCGAGGACAGAGCGCACAGATACGCAGTATTTT.

V and J are TRBV29-1 and TRBJ2-2; tentative D call: TRBD2 (7 bases). V lost 7 bases, J lost 6 bases, and 18 bases lay in between. In germline, CDR1 is SQVTM, CDR2 ANQGSEA. The CDR3 totals 14 residues. CDR3 coding DNA: TGCAGCGGCGGGTCGGGGGGCGGTCCCGGGGAGCTGTTTTTT. It encodes CSGGSGGGPGELFF.